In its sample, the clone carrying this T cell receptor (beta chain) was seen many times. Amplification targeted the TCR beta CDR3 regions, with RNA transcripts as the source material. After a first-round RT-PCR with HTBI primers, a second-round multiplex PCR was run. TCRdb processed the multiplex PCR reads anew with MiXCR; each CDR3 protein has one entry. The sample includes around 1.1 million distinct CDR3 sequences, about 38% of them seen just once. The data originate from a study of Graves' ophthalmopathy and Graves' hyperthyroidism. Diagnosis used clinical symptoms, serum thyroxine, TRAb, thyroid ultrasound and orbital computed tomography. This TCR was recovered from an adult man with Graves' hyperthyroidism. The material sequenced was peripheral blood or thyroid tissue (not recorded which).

The CDR3, as DNA: TGTGCCAGCAGTGACTCGGGAAGGACCACTGAAGCTTTCTTT. It codes for CASSDSGRTTEAFF. V gene TRBV2 combines with J gene TRBJ1-1, with D unresolved. The V gene's germline CDR1 is SNHLY and CDR2 FYNNEI. The CDR3 has 14 amino acids. The germline V and J ends were trimmed by 3 bases and 4 bases, with 12 bases remaining between them. Drawing the rest from reference TRBV2 and TRBJ1-1, the complete variable domain is EPEVTQTPSHQVTQMGQEVILRCVPISNHLYFYWYRQILGQKVEFLVSFYNNEISEKSEIFDDQFSVERPDGSNFTLKIRSTKLEDSAMYFCASSDSGRTTEAFFGQGTRLTVV.